This paragraph reports one T cell receptor beta chain. The length of the CDR3 is 16 residues. V dropped 4 bases and J dropped 5; count of bases not matched to a gene: 10. Per the germline V gene, CDR1 is SGHRS and CDR2 is YFSETQ. Profiling relied on immunoSEQ multiplex PCR, and the TCRdb table lists in-frame clones only, not all of them. The sample records roughly 52,000 clones, around 89% being singletons. The entry originates in a study of T cell changes during pregnancy in multiple sclerosis. This sequence originates from a female donor with multiple sclerosis, enrolled in a pregnancy study. The chain links TRBV5-1 to TRBJ1-5, with 9 bases identical to TRBD1. Sequencing was performed on CD4+ T cells from peripheral blood mononuclear cells, taken in the first trimester of pregnancy. CDR3 residues: CASSPHPGTGYQPQHF. In nucleotides, the CDR3 is TGCGCCAGCAGCCCCCACCCTGGGACAGGGTATCAGCCCCAGCATTTT.